The present T cell receptor beta chain was sequenced within a study of shared clonotypes between healthy human individuals (dated by TCRdb to the early 2020s). Broadly, across the study: Two women and a few men aged 18 to 49 years were included in the cohort. For each donor, three plates each were used for CD4 naive and CD4 memory, two plates were used for CD8 naive, and one plate was used for CD8 memory. To estimate repertoire size and how much clonotypes are shared between individuals, the study performed deep sequencing of blood TCR repertoires from five healthy adults. To increase sequencing depth and limit assay-specific biases, TCR repertoire library preparation and sequencing were carried out by different laboratories using diverse techniques. Per donor, leukapheresis produced somewhere between about 0.85 and 9.5 billion PBMCs. The study at large found these results: Naive subsets generally had larger estimated clonotype richness than memory subsets. Rarefaction of sorted-subset datasets indicated incomplete sequencing despite the large sequencing depth. Pairwise subsampling indicated that sequencing depth was expected to affect the degree of clonotype sharing among donors. Because the study included only a small number of donors, the genetic and exposure-history diversity represented was limited. Compared with non-shared clonotypes, the clonotypes found in all four sorted-subset donors had higher generation probabilities. Sampling was restricted to blood, and TCR repertoires in tissues likely differ from the TCR repertoires found in blood. When a handful of donors were compared, the shared fraction of clonotypes was around 5% for naive CD4, around 4% for naive CD8, roughly 2.5% for memory CD4, and roughly 0.43% for memory CD8.

Comment on this clone: Which antigen it targets is not known. The input lacks base qualities; no much larger clone sits a single base away.

Including the terminal cysteine and phenylalanine, the CDR3 comprises 13 residues. Left in the record is the CDR3 DNA by itself, 39 bases read in frame from the first base. V is shortened by 2 bases, J by 7 bases, and the region joining them spans 8 bases. The germline V gene encodes CDR1 LGHNT and CDR2 FRNRAP. Using the deep immunoSEQ assay, multiplex PCR amplified TCR CDR3 regions from genomic DNA. Extracted genomic DNA from each cell subset was spread evenly across all wells of several immunoSEQ 96-well plates, with each plate serving as a replicate. Each replicate PCR for sorted subsets received around 200 ng genomic DNA, equal to roughly 29,000 T cell genomes. The purified libraries were quantified using a Qubit 3.0 fluorometer, sized with a Bioanalyzer 2100, and then quantified again using the KAPA Library Quantification kit. Each immunoSEQ 96-well plate was sequenced on its own single-read 150-cycle Illumina NextSeq 550 flow cell. As for the authors' bioinformatics: Because the immunoSEQ output included only junctional sequences and no quality scores, the filtering could not be the same as the filtering used for full-length reads. Sequences were annotated with PyIR, a Python wrapper for IgBLAST v1.9, and V/J genes and CDR3 were assigned using IMGT germline references. Reads were filtered out if the reads had weak V/J assignments (E-value above 1e-6), no CDR3, stop codons, out-of-frame junctions, or ambiguous translated residues. V3J clonotypes were defined as sequences sharing an identical inferred V gene, J gene, and CDR3 amino acid sequence. The percentage overlap between two repertoires was calculated by dividing the number of shared unique clonotypes by the size of the smaller repertoire. RTK rarefaction, the Chao1 estimator, and Recon v2.1 estimates of unobserved clonotypes were used to assess repertoire richness. Generation probabilities were computed with OLGA for all TCRbeta clonotypes obtained by the gDNA method from several donors. Entries here come from immuneACCESS through TCRdb and include only in-frame sequences with V and J called. Some clones fail to appear in such tables; in the studies checked, an unresolved V gene covers under half of the shortfall, and the cause of the remainder is unknown. V and J calls and clone size are as listed in that table; D and trimming were resolved from the DNA. The sample table holds a few million clones, of which roughly 92% were seen once. Of the sample, around 0.14% is held by the ten largest clones.

Healthy HIV-negative adults with no recently reported acute infections or vaccinations were included as donors. Every donor was a Caucasian adult living in Nashville, Tennessee, USA. CD4+ T cells were enriched by magnetic negative selection; naive cells were then positively selected on CD45RA, and the negative fraction formed the memory subset. Blood was collected by leukapheresis, and PBMCs were isolated by Ficoll-Histopaque density gradient centrifugation and then cryopreserved in liquid nitrogen vapor phase. Analytical flow cytometry was used to check the purity and quantity of each magnetically sorted T cell population. Genomic DNA was isolated from every sorted fraction and measured by UV absorbance on a Nanodrop 2000c.

Material for sequencing was naive CD4+ T cells sorted from blood. The meaning of the sample's cell subset or site label: CD45RA+ positively selected. This TCR was recovered from a man between 18 and 35 years old in good health. The chain links TRBV12-5 with TRBJ2-2; the D gene is perhaps TRBD1, from 5 matching bases. The CDR3 sequence is CASGLQGIGELFF. The nucleotide sequence is TGTGCTAGTGGTTTGCAGGGAATCGGGGAGCTGTTTTTT.